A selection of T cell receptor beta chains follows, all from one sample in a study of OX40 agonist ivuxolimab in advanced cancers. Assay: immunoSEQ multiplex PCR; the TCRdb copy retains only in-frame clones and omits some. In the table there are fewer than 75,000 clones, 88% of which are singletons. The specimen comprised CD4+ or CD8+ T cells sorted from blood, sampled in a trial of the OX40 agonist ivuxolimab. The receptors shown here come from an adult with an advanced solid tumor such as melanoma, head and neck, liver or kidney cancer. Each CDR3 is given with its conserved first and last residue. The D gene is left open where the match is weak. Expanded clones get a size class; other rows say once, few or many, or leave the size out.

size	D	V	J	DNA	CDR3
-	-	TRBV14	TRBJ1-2	TGTGCCAGCAGCCATCTCGGACGGGAGGGTGGCTACACCTTC	CASSHLGREGGYTF
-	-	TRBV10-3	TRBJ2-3	TGTGCCATCAGTGGTTATGGGAGGGATACGCAGTATTTT	CAISGYGRDTQYF
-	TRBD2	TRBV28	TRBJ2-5	TGTGCCAGCAGTTCAGGGGCAGCGGGAGGTTTGGAGACCCAGTACTTC	CASSSGAAGGLETQYF
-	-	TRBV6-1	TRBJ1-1	TGTGCCAGCAGCCTCCGACGGGAGAACACTGAAGCTTTCTTT	CASSLRRENTEAFF
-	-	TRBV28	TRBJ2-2	TGTGCCAGCAGTTTATTTAGAAACACCGGGGAGCTGTTTTTT	CASSLFRNTGELFF
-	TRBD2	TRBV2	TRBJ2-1	TGTGCCAGCAGAGGCGGGAGAGGCTCCTACAATGAGCAGTTCTTC	CASRGGRGSYNEQFF
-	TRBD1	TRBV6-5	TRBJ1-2	TGTGCCAGCAGCCGATCCGGGACAGGGAACGGCTACACCTTC	CASSRSGTGNGYTF
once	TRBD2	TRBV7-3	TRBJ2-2	TGTGCCAGCAGCCCCGCGGGAGGCCCCACCGGGGAGCTGTTTTTT	CASSPAGGPTGELFF
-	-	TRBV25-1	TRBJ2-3	TGTGCCAGCGCTTCGGTGGCAGATACGCAGTATTTT	CASASVADTQYF
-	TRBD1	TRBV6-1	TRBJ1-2	TGTGCCAGCAGTGAAGCGTGGACAGGGAGCGGCTACACCTTC	CASSEAWTGSGYTF
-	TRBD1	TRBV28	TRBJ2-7	TGTGCCAGCCAACAGGGGTCTTACGAGCAGTACTTC	CASQQGSYEQYF
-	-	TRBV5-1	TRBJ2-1	TGCGCCAGCACCAAACTAGGTGGCTCCTACAATGAGCAGTTCTTC	CASTKLGGSYNEQFF
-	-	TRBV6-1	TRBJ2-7	TGTGCCAGCAGTGAAGCGCTCTGGAGCTCCTACGAGCAGTACTTC	CASSEALWSSYEQYF
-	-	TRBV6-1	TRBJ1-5	TGTGCCAGCAGTGAAATATGGCCCCAGCATTTT	CASSEIWPQHF
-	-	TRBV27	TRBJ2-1	TGTGCCAGCAGTTACACGGGCTCCTACAATGAGCAGTTCTTC	CASSYTGSYNEQFF
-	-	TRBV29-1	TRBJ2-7	TGCAGCGTTGAAGATACCGGGAGCCCCAACGAGCAGTACTTC	CSVEDTGSPNEQYF
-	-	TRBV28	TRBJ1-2	TGTGCCAGCAGTTTATCATTCAGGTTTGATGGCTACACCTTC	CASSLSFRFDGYTF
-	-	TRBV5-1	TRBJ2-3	TGCGCCAGCAGCTTGGGGGCAGGTGGGGCTGGAGATACGCAGTATTTT	CASSLGAGGAGDTQYF
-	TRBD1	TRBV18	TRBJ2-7	TGTGCCAGCTCAGGACAGGGTGGCTACGAGCAGTACTTC	CASSGQGGYEQYF
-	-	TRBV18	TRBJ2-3	TGTGCCAGCTCACCAATCAGGGAAGATACGCAGTATTTT	CASSPIREDTQYF
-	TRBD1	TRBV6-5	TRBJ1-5	TGTGCCAGCAGTTACTCGACAGGGGTAAATCAGCCCCAGCATTTT	CASSYSTGVNQPQHF
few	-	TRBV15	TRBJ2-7	TGTGCCACCAGCAGAGATAAAGACAGGCCCTACGAGCAGTACTTC	CATSRDKDRPYEQYF
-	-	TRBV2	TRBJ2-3	TGTGCCAGCAGTGAAGAAGATACGCAGTATTTT	CASSEEDTQYF
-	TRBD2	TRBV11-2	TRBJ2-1	TGTGCCAGCAGCTTACCCGGACTAGCGGGGAACCTCTTC	CASSLPGLAGNLF
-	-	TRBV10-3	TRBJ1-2	TGTGCCATCAGTGCGGAAGGGGGGCTTTCGCAAGGCTACACCTTC	CAISAEGGLSQGYTF
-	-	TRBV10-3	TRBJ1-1	TGTGCCATCACTACAACAGGGTTGGGGACTGAAGCTTTCTTT	CAITTTGLGTEAFF
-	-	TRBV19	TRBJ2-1	TGTGCCACTCGGGGGAAAAGCTCCTACAATGAGCAGTTCTTC	CATRGKSSYNEQFF
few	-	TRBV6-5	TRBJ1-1	TGTGCCAGCAGTAAGGGTGGGACTGAAGCTTTCTTT	CASSKGGTEAFF
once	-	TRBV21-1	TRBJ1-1	TGTGCCAGCAGCAAAGGAACAGGGGCCTTTATGAACACTGAAGCTTTCTTT	CASSKGTGAFMNTEAFF
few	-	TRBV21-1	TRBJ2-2	TGTGCCAGCAGCAAAGATACCAGCGGGAGGGCCGGGGAGCTGTTTTTT	CASSKDTSGRAGELFF
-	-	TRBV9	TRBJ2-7	TGTGCCAGCAGCGTAGGGGCGCCGGCCCCCTACGAGCAGTACTTC	CASSVGAPAPYEQYF
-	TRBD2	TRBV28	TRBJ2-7	TGTGCCAGCAGTTTACCGGTAGCGGGGCTCTACGAGCAGTACTTC	CASSLPVAGLYEQYF
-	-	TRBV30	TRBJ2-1	TGTGCCTGGAGTTCCCCGGGTCGCCCTCCTTACTACAATGAGCAGTTCTTC	CAWSSPGRPPYYNEQFF
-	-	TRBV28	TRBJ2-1	TGTGCCAGCAGTTTAGGGGGACCCACTTTCCGCCGGGAGCAGTTCTTC	CASSLGGPTFRREQFF
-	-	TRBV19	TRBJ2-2	TGTGCCAGTTCTTGGGGGGGCGCCGACACCGGGGAGCTGTTTTTT	CASSWGGADTGELFF
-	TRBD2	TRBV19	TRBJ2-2	TGTGCCAGCCATCCGGGACTAGCGGGACTAGCGAACACCGGGGAGCTGTTTTTT	CASHPGLAGLANTGELFF
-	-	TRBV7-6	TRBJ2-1	TGTGCCAGCAGCGAGGCGGCTTTTGGCGGCAATGAGCAGTTCTTC	CASSEAAFGGNEQFF
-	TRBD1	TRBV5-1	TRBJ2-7	TGCGCCAGCAGACCGCAGGGACAGGGATCGCACGAGCAGTACTTC	CASRPQGQGSHEQYF
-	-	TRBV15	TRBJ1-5	TGTGCCACCAGCAGAGATTCGGGACTACAGGGCAGAGATCAGCCCCAGCATTTT	CATSRDSGLQGRDQPQHF
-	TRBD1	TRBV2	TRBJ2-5	TGTGCCAGCAGTGGGGCCCAGGGGGCGGTGTGGCAAGAGACCCAGTACTTC	CASSGAQGAVWQETQYF
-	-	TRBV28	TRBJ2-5	TGTGCCAGCAGCCGCCCAGGGCAAGAGACCCAGTACTTC	CASSRPGQETQYF
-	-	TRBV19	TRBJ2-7	TGTGCCAGTAGCAGATCGGGACATACGTCCTACGAGCAGTACTTC	CASSRSGHTSYEQYF